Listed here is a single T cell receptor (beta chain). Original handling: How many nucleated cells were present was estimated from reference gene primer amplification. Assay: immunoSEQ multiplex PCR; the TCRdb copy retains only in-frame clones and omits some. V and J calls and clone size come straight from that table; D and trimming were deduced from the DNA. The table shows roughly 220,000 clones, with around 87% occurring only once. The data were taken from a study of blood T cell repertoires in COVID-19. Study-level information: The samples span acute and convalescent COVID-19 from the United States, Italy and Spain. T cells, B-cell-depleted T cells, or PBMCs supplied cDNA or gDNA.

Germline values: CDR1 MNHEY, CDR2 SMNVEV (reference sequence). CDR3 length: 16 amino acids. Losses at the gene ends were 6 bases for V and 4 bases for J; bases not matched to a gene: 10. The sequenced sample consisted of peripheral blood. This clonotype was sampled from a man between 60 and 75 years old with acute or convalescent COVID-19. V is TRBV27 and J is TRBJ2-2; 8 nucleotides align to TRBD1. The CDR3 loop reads CASRNPLDRATGELFF. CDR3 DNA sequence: TGTGCCAGCAGGAACCCCCTGGACAGGGCCACCGGGGAGCTGTTTTTT.